The clone carrying this T cell receptor beta chain was seen ten or more times. Its specificity is not known. This entry comes from a study of T cells after yellow fever vaccination. Study findings and constraints: The secondary response peaked faster, at day 5 versus 15, but was weaker.

The CDR3 is 13 residues long. Germline CDR1 and CDR2: DFQATT and SNEGSKA (reference sequence). Trimming left V 6 bases short and J 0 bases short, with 11 bases between. As TCR cDNA was made by 5'RACE template switching, a universal primer site and UMIs were added. From the 5' RACE reads, TCRdb called clonotypes with MiXCR, one entry per CDR3 protein. Of some 250,000 distinct CDR3 sequences listed, 3.6% are singletons. This chain joins TRBV20-1 and TRBJ1-1; D is undetermined. The material sequenced was PBMCs, taken 15 days after the yellow fever booster vaccination. This TCR was sampled from a young man who received the YFV17D yellow fever vaccine. CDR3 protein: CSALVPLNTEAFF. The DNA for the CDR3 is TGCAGTGCCCTCGTTCCACTGAACACTGAAGCTTTCTTT.